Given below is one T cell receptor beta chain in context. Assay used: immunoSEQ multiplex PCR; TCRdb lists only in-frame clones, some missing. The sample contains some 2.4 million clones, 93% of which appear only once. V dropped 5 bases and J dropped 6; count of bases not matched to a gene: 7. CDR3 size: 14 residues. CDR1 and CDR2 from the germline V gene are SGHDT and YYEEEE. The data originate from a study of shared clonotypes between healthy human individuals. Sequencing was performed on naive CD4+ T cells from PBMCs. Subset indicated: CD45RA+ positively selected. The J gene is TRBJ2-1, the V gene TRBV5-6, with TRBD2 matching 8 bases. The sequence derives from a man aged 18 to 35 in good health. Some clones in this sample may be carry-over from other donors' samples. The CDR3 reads CASREISGTNEQFF. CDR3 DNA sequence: TGTGCCAGCAGAGAGATTAGCGGGACCAATGAGCAGTTCTTC.